This T cell receptor beta chain came from a study of T cells after yellow fever vaccination. This clonotype was observed many times. From germline, CDR1 is SGHVS and CDR2 FNYEAQ. CDR3 length: 15 residues. The V and J ends lost 4 bases and 7 bases respectively, with 17 bases between them. In making TCR cDNA, 5'RACE template switching added a universal primer site and UMIs to it. TCRdb reprocessed the 5' RACE reads with MiXCR, giving one entry per CDR3 protein. The sample includes 250,000 or so distinct CDR3 sequences, 3.6% of them seen just once. Material: PBMCs, obtained 15 days after the yellow fever booster vaccination. The sequence was obtained from a man in his late teens or twenties who received the YFV17D yellow fever vaccine. This chain connects TRBV7-6 to TRBJ2-1, with D possibly being TRBD1 (8 bases). The CDR3 DNA follows: TGTGCCAGCAGCTCAGGACAGGGAGGGTATAATGAGCAGTTCTTC. Translating gives CASSSGQGGYNEQFF.